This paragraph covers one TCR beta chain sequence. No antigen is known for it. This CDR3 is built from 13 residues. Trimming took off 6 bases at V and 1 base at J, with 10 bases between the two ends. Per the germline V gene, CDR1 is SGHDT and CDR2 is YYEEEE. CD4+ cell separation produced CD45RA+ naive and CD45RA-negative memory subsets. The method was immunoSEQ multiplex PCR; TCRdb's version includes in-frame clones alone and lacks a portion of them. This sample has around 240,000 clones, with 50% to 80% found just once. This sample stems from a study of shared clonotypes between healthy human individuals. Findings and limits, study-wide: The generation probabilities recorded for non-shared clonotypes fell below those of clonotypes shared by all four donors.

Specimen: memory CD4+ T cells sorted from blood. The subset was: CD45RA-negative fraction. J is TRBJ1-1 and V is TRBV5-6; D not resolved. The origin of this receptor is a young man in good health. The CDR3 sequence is CASNNPGNTEAFF. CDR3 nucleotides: TGTGCCAGCAATAATCCGGGGAACACTGAAGCTTTCTTT.